The source of this T cell receptor (beta chain) is a study of cytomegalovirus exposure and HLA in healthy donors. V lost 5 bases, J lost 2 bases, and 6 bases stayed unmatched. CDR3 length: 15 amino acids. Germline CDR1 and CDR2: SEHNR and FQNEAQ (reference sequence). This PCR relied on a set of 60 Vbeta primers and 13 Jbeta primers. TCRdb's copy holds only in-frame clones and misses some; the assay was immunoSEQ multiplex PCR. The sample has some 130,000 clones, 66% seen once. Comments on this clone: Its cognate antigen is unknown.

Findings and limits, study-wide: Immune exposure information comprised only CMV serostatus. When presence/absence was analysed, sequencing depth was taken to be roughly uniform across donors.

The specimen sequenced was PBMCs. The origin of this receptor is a human donor in good health. The V and J genes are TRBV7-9 and TRBJ2-1; the match to TRBD2 covers 7 bases. As DNA, the CDR3 is TGTGCCAGCAGCGCCCGGGGGGAGACCTACAATGAGCAGTTCTTC. This sequence encodes CASSARGETYNEQFF.